This T cell receptor beta chain was observed in a study of T cells in Graves' hyperthyroidism and ophthalmopathy. Study-level information: Peripheral blood sampling occurred at initial diagnosis, before any treatment.

At least ten counts were recorded for this clonotype. What it binds is not known. Whole-study findings and limits: The model anticipated ophthalmopathy a median about six months pre-onset. Most expanded thyroid clonotypes above 0.001 also appeared in blood.

TCR beta CDR3 regions were amplified from RNA transcripts. HTBI primers drove first-round RT-PCR of the TCR CDR3. Via MiXCR, TCRdb re-called the multiplex PCR reads, giving one row per CDR3 protein. Among 220,000 or so distinct CDR3 sequences, about a sixth were seen once, and the ten largest hold under 35%. This CDR3 region has 15 residues. Germline lookup yields CDR1 MNHEY and CDR2 SMNVEV (reference sequence). V was pared by 3 bases and J by 7 bases, with 7 bases of the junction left unmatched. The sequence was obtained from a woman aged 18-29 years with Graves' ophthalmopathy. The chain joins TRBV27 to TRBJ2-1; TRBD1 matches at 9 bases. Material: blood. The CDR3 DNA sequence: TGTGCCAGCAGTTTTCGGGACAGGGCGGGAAATGAGCAGTTCTTC. This sequence encodes CASSFRDRAGNEQFF.